These 18 T cell receptor beta chains share one sample of origin, sequenced in a study of CD8 T cells in ankylosing spondylitis. TCRdb redid the calling of the 5' RACE reads with MiXCR, one entry per CDR3 protein. The sample yields approximately 260,000 distinct CDR3 sequences, 15% to 20% seen once. The sample was blood, either unsorted or a sorted T cell fraction (not recorded which). The receptors derive from a male donor with ankylosing spondylitis or in good health (not recorded which).

This chain joins TRBV24-1 and TRBJ2-1, with no clear D. Germline assignment: CDR1 KGHDR and CDR2 SFDVKD. The CDR3 covers 11 residues. V gave up 5 bases and J gave up 5 bases, with 3 bases separating them. The CDR3 coding sequence is TGTGCCACCAGTGTAAACAATGAGCAGTTCTTC. As protein: CATSVNNEQFF.

This sequence joins TRBV4-2 and TRBJ2-1, with a weak D call TRBD2 (5 bases). This CDR3 contains 16 residues. Germline loops: CDR1 LGHNA, CDR2 YNFKEQ. V dropped 1 base and J dropped 1 base, with 11 bases sitting between them. CDR3 nucleotides: TGTGCCAGCAGCCAAGTTGGGAGCGGTTCCTACAATGAGCAGTTCTTC. Translated, it gives CASSQVGSGSYNEQFF.

This clonotype has just a few counts. J is TRBJ2-2 and V is TRBV29-1, with 9 positions matching TRBD2. The germline gives CDR1 SQVTM, CDR2 ANQGSEA. CDR3 size: 15 residues. V lost 4 bases and J lost 6; bases outside the gene matches: 9. The CDR3 protein is CSVVQGSGSPGELFF. The CDR3 nucleotides are TGCAGCGTTGTACAGGGTAGCGGGAGCCCCGGGGAGCTGTTTTTT.

This sequence joins TRBV4-1 and TRBJ1-5; D not resolved. The CDR3 is 15 amino acids. V was clipped by 1 base and J by 0 bases, with 7 bases between them. Germline V gene sequence: CDR1 MGHRA, CDR2 YSYEKL. In DNA, the CDR3 is TGCGCCAGCAGCCAAGCTCTGGGTAGCAATCAGCCCCAGCATTTT. This codes for CASSQALGSNQPQHF.

This CDR3 reads CASSLVGTIYEQYF. The CDR3, as DNA: TGCGCCAGCAGCTTGGTCGGGACGATCTACGAGCAGTACTTC. The chain has TRBV5-1 and TRBJ2-7, with D perhaps given as TRBD1 or TRBD2 (5 bases each). The CDR3 is 14 residues long. The germline V gene has CDR1 SGHRS and CDR2 YFSETQ. The V end was cut by 0 bases, the J end by 3 bases, with 10 bases between.

This chain links TRBV4-1 with TRBJ1-5; a possible D gene is TRBD1 (6 bases). This CDR3 region has 13 residues. V dropped 0 bases and J dropped 7 bases, with 7 bases sitting between them. Looked up from germline, CDR1 is MGHRA and CDR2 is YSYEKL. The CDR3 reads CASSQEQGQPQHF. The CDR3 coding sequence is TGCGCCAGCAGCCAAGAACAGGGCCAGCCCCAGCATTTT.

This clonotype was observed a handful of times. The V and J genes are TRBV29-1 and TRBJ2-3; D gene unclear. This CDR3 has 8 residues. CDR1 is SQVTM and CDR2 is ANQGSEA in the germline V gene. The V end lost 6 bases, the J end lost 10 bases, and 5 bases lay between the germline ends. The CDR3 spells CSVPPQYF. The DNA of the CDR3 is TGCAGCGTGCCCCCGCAGTATTTT.

At least ten counts were recorded for this clonotype. The rearrangement joins TRBV7-2 to TRBJ2-5; D is perhaps TRBD2 (5 bases). Germline CDR1 reads SGHTA; CDR2 reads FQGNSA. With 6 bases removed from V and 7 bases from J, the gap between germline ends came to 12 bases. The CDR3 spans 12 residues. The CDR3: CASSPVGGTQYF. As DNA, the CDR3 is TGTGCCAGCAGTCCGGTCGGAGGGACCCAGTACTTC.

The CDR3 bases are TGCAGCGTTCCCCCGGCAGGGGGATATGGCTACACCTTC. Its translation: CSVPPAGGYGYTF. The chain is built from TRBV29-1 and TRBJ1-2, with 7 bases identical to TRBD1. V was pared by 5 bases and J by 5 bases, with 8 bases of the junction left unmatched. Germline V gives CDR1 SQVTM, CDR2 ANQGSEA. This CDR3 has 13 amino acids.

The chain combines TRBV20-1 with TRBJ2-3; TRBD1 matches 9 bases. The germline gives CDR1 DFQATT, CDR2 SNEGSKA (reference sequence). The CDR3 has 15 amino acids. V lost 2 bases, J lost 4 bases, and 7 bases stayed unmatched. The CDR3, as DNA: TGCAGTGCTAGATGGGGGACAGGGTATGCAGATACGCAGTATTTT. It is translated as CSARWGTGYADTQYF.

The chain recombines TRBV10-3 with TRBJ2-7; possible D gene TRBD1, 5 bases. V dropped 2 bases and J dropped 2 bases, with 7 bases sitting between them. The CDR3 runs to 13 residues. Germline loops: CDR1 ENHRY, CDR2 SYGVKD. The CDR3 nucleotides are TGTGCCATCAGTGAGGACAGACCCTACGAGCAGTACTTC. Encoded protein: CAISEDRPYEQYF.

V and J are TRBV7-9 and TRBJ2-2; the D is unclear. The CDR3 extends over 15 amino acids. Germline V gene data show CDR1 as SEHNR and CDR2 as FQNEAQ (reference sequence). V lost 3 bases and J lost 2, with 10 bases in between. The CDR3 spells CASSFMGFNTGELFF. The CDR3 DNA reads TGTGCCAGCAGCTTCATGGGATTTAACACCGGGGAGCTGTTTTTT.

The V gene is TRBV2, the J gene TRBJ2-7; 8 positions match TRBD1. Germline V gives CDR1 SNHLY, CDR2 FYNNEI. The CDR3 is made up of 17 amino acids. After removal of 7 bases from V and 1 base from J, the junction contained 15 bases not matched to a gene. CDR3 amino acids: CASTGLGDRIGSYEQYF. The CDR3 region has the DNA TGTGCCAGCACCGGCCTAGGGGACAGGATAGGGTCCTACGAGCAGTACTTC.

The V call is TRBV18, the J call TRBJ2-2; 9 bases align to TRBD1. Germline trimming cut 2 bases from V and 7 bases from J; bases unmatched to any gene: 8. The CDR3 extends over 16 amino acids. From germline, CDR1 is KGHSH and CDR2 LQKENI. CDR3 DNA: TGTGCCAGCTCACCAGAAATGAACAGGGGGCGCGGGGAGCTGTTTTTT. Protein sequence: CASSPEMNRGRGELFF. The whole variable domain, filled in from reference TRBV18 and TRBJ2-2, reads NAGVMQNPRHLVRRRGQEARLRCSPMKGHSHVYWYRQLPEEGLKFMVYLQKENIIDESGMPKERFSAEFPKEGPSILRIQQVVRGDSAAYFCASSPEMNRGRGELFFGEGSRLTVL.

This clonotype was detected many times. J is TRBJ2-1 and V is TRBV10-2; possibly TRBD2 for D (6 bases). The germline V gene encodes CDR1 WSHSY and CDR2 SAAADI. The V end was cut by 4 bases, the J end by 4 bases, with 14 bases between. The CDR3 runs 15 residues. Here the CDR3 reads CASSGPGEVYNEQFF. The CDR3 nucleotides are TGCGCCAGCAGTGGACCGGGAGAGGTATACAATGAGCAGTTCTTC.

This clonotype was seen only a few times. J is TRBJ2-7 and V is TRBV4-1; D is undetermined. From germline, CDR1 is MGHRA and CDR2 YSYEKL. CDR3 length equals 13 residues. V lost 3 bases, J lost 3 bases, and 9 bases lay in between. As DNA, the CDR3 is TGCGCCAGCAGCCAGGCGTTGGGCTACGAGCAGTACTTC. Protein: CASSQALGYEQYF.

The chain links TRBV15 to TRBJ2-3; D remains unclear. Looked up from germline, CDR1 is LNHNV and CDR2 is YYDKDF (reference sequence). Trimming left V 0 bases short and J 3 bases short, with 16 bases between. This CDR3 contains 17 residues. In DNA form, the CDR3 reads TGTGCCACCAGCAGAGATCGTCGTCCCGGGTCGACAGATACGCAGTATTTT. As protein: CATSRDRRPGSTDTQYF.

This sequence joins TRBV6-5 and TRBJ2-2; 10 bases map to TRBD1. Germline V gene lookup returns CDR1 MNHEY and CDR2 SVGAGI. Unmatched junction bases numbered 3, after V lost 2 bases and J lost 6 bases. This CDR3 contains 15 residues. CDR3 bases: TGTGCCAGCAGTTACGGGACAGGGGCCCCCGGGGAGCTGTTTTTT. As protein: CASSYGTGAPGELFF.